This TCR beta chain was recorded in a study of cytomegalovirus exposure and HLA in healthy donors. The length of the CDR3 is 13 residues. V was clipped by 3 bases and J by 1 base, with 5 bases between them. Germline CDR1 is ENHRY and CDR2 is SYGVKD. General study findings and limits: CMV serostatus was the only immune exposure information that was available. Altogether, around 160 TCR beta chains were recorded as cytomegalovirus-associated.

A multiplex PCR was run with 60 Vbeta primers and 13 Jbeta primers. Repertoires were generated with immunoSEQ multiplex PCR, while TCRdb's copy carries only in-frame clones and drops some. Of approximately 250,000 clones in the sample, roughly 73% were seen once. Concerning this clone: The antigen remains unidentified.

Source material: PBMCs. This TCR was sampled from a boy aged 5-17 years in good health and CMV-seronegative. The chain carries TRBV10-3 and TRBJ2-3; no clear D. The CDR3 DNA sequence: TGTGCCATCAGTGACCGGGGCACAGATACGCAGTATTTT. Protein product: CAISDRGTDTQYF.